Given below is one TCR beta chain in context. What it binds is not known. Different DNA sequences within this sample yield the same CDR3. The treatment is: oral pan-JAK inhibitor, 5-10 mg twice daily. Researchers took lesional scalp punch biopsies and peripheral blood from people who were alopecia areata patients. A FACSAria was used to sort CD4+ and CD8+ T cells. These cells came from PBMCs. Extracted from the samples, RNA was reverse transcribed into cDNA to serve as the sequencing template. Clones were read by immunoSEQ multiplex PCR, and TCRdb kept only the in-frame ones, dropping some. The sample includes about 290,000 clones, roughly 60% seen only once; the top ten take under 2%. The record originates from a study of CD8+ T cells in alopecia areata. The wider study: Oral tofacitinib, 5 to 10 mg twice daily, was given in an open-label trial. General study points: Higher clonality than in normal scalp was seen in lesional scalp, especially alopecia totalis/universalis.

The CDR3 totals 15 residues. Germline CDR1 is SGDLS and CDR2 is YYNGEE. V lost 0 bases and J 0 bases, leaving 7 bases between the germline ends. This chain connects TRBV9 to TRBJ1-3; D gene unclear. The TCR originated in a human donor with alopecia areata. The starting material was CD4+ T cells sorted from blood, obtained at week 24, from a patient treated with tofacitinib. CDR3 protein: CASSVVGGSGNTIYF. The CDR3, as DNA: TGTGCCAGCAGCGTAGTAGGCGGCTCTGGAAACACCATATATTTT.